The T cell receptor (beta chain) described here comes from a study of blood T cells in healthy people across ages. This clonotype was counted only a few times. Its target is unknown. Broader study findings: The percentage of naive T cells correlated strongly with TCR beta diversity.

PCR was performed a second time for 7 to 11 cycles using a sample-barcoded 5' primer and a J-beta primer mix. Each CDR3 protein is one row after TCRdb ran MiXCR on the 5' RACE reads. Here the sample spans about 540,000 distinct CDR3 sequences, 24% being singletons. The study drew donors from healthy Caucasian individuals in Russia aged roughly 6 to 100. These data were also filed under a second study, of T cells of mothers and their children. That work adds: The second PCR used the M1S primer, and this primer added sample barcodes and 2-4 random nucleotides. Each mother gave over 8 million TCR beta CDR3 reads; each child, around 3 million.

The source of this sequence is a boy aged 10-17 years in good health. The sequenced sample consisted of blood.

The DNA for the CDR3 is TGTGCCAGCAGCTATAGCAGGGGGGTGGCCGGGGAGCTGTTTTTT. Translated: CASSYSRGVAGELFF. The chain carries TRBV7-2 and TRBJ2-2; D is possibly TRBD1 (7 bases). In germline, CDR1 is SGHTA, CDR2 FQGNSA. V lost 4 bases, J lost 6 bases, and 15 bases lay in between. The CDR3 length is 15 residues.